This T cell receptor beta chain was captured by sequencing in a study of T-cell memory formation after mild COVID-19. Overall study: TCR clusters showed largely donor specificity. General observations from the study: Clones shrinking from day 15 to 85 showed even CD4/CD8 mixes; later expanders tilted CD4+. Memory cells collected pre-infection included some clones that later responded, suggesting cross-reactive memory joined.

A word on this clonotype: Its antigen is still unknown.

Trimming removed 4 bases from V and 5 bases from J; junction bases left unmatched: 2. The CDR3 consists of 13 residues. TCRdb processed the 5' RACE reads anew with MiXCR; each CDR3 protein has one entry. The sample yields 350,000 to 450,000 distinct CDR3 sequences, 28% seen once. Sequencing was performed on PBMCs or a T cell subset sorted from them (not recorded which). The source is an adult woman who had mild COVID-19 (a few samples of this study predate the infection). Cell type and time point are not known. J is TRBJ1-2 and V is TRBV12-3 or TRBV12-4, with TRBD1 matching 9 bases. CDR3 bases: TGTGCCAGCAGTTACGGGACAGGGTATGGCTACACCTTC. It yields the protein CASSYGTGYGYTF.